This T cell receptor beta chain was found in a study of T cells in Graves' hyperthyroidism and ophthalmopathy. For the study at large: Peripheral blood draws took place at initial diagnosis, ahead of any treatment. Findings and limits, study-wide: Also found in blood were most expanded thyroid clonotypes above 0.001.

In germline, CDR1 is SGHNT, CDR2 YYREEE (reference sequence). This CDR3 has 13 residues. The J segment lost 15 bases and the V segment lost 4 bases, leaving 13 bases of the junction unmatched. The authors deemed Graves' hyperthyroidism stable absent ophthalmopathy progression within 18 months. Newly diagnosed hyperthyroidism, duration under 2 months, in patients aged 18 to 65. About this clonotype itself: The antigen is undetermined.

RNA transcripts were the template for amplifying TCR beta CDR3 regions. With the HTBI primer set, the TCR CDR3 went through a first round of RT-PCR. TCRdb analysed the multiplex PCR reads with MiXCR anew, one entry per CDR3 protein. The sample yields some 560,000 distinct CDR3 sequences, more than 15% seen once. This clonotype was sampled from a young woman with Graves' hyperthyroidism. The chain recombines TRBV5-4 with TRBJ2-1; TRBD2 matches at 7 bases. Sequencing was carried out using blood. This CDR3 reads CASSPVGRESAFF. DNA for the CDR3: TGTGCCAGCAGCCCCGTGGGGCGGGAGTCAGCGTTCTTC.